Sequencing of this TCR beta chain was carried out in a study of breast tumors, draining lymph nodes, adjacent tissues. General study results and limits: Luminal-like breast cancer showed significantly higher tumor–nontumor repertoire similarity than basal-like. That most tumor T cells come from lymph nodes remained unproven. Tumor repertoires ranked between lymph nodes and nontumor tissue in diversity, with V and J gene preferences.

Samples came from axillary lymph nodes draining the breast cancer. This clonotype was seen many times. Antigen specificity is unknown. Unmatched junction bases numbered 4, after V lost 4 bases and J lost 5 bases. The CDR3 is 14 amino acids. TCRdb processed the multiplex PCR reads anew with MiXCR; each CDR3 protein has one entry. The sample includes some 120,000 distinct CDR3 sequences, nearly 20% seen only once; the top ten take more than 3%. V is TRBV5-7 and J is TRBJ2-1, with TRBD1 identical over 9 bases. TRBV5-7 is noted as an ORF with a role that remains uncertain. The material sequenced was axillary lymph node tissue. The sequence derives from a female donor with breast cancer. Some clones in this sample may be carry-over from other donors' samples. CDR3 sequence reads: CASSGDRENNEQFF. CDR3 DNA: TGTGCCAGCAGCGGGGACAGGGAGAACAATGAGCAGTTCTTC.